The sequence of this TCR beta chain was determined in a study of T-cell memory formation after mild COVID-19. In its sample, this clonotype was seen a few times. TCRdb re-derived calls from the 5' RACE reads in MiXCR, one entry per CDR3 protein. In the table there are some 130,000 distinct CDR3 sequences, 15% to 20% of which are singletons. CDR1 and CDR2 from the germline V gene are SGHRS and YFSETQ. The CDR3 totals 11 residues. Trimming took 7 bases from V and 3 from J, leaving 8 bases between them. The chain employs TRBV5-1 and TRBJ2-7, with a tentative D call TRBD2 (6 bases). The sequenced sample was PBMCs or a T cell subset sorted from them (not recorded which). The clonotype comes from an adult woman who had mild COVID-19 (a few samples of this study predate the infection). Cell type and time point are not known. CDR3 sequence reads: CASGSGYEQYF. The CDR3 coding sequence is TGCGCCAGCGGTAGCGGCTACGAGCAGTACTTC.